One and the same sample provided the 10 T cell receptor beta chains below, sequenced in a study of blood T cell repertoires in COVID-19. Sequenced by immunoSEQ multiplex PCR; TCRdb stores in-frame clones only, minus some. This sample yields some 77,000 clones, of which roughly 79% are seen a single time; roughly 20% belongs to the top ten. The sample taken for sequencing was peripheral blood. These receptors were obtained from a woman in her seventies with acute or convalescent COVID-19.

The rearrangement links TRBV6-6 to TRBJ2-7; 9 bases are shared with TRBD1. Trimming at V came to 2 bases and at J to 6 bases, leaving 8 bases not matched to a gene. Germline CDR1 is MNHNY and CDR2 is SVGAGI (reference sequence). The CDR3 has 15 amino acids. The CDR3 region has the DNA TGTGCCAGCAGTTACCTCGGGACAGGGTTATCCGAGCAGTACTTC. Translated: CASSYLGTGLSEQYF.

The rearrangement links TRBV28 to TRBJ1-5; 8 nucleotides align to TRBD1. The CDR3 consists of 15 residues. CDR1 and CDR2 (germline): MDHEN, SYDVKM. V shed 2 bases and J 6 bases; nucleotides not matched to a gene: 6. CDR3 sequence reads: CASSLTGGSGQPQHF. The CDR3 DNA follows: TGTGCCAGCAGTTTAACAGGGGGTTCGGGTCAGCCCCAGCATTTT.

The chain has TRBV21-1 and TRBJ2-5; the DNA was not used to check the table's D call, TRBD1. TRBV21-1 is a documented pseudogene. CDR3 length: 19 residues. The CDR3 region has the DNA TGTGCCAGCAGCAAAGGGGACCCAAGGCGACAGGGACACCAAGAGACCCAGTACTTC. Encoded protein: CASSKGDPRRQGHQETQYF.

The table lists this clone with a count of one. The J gene is TRBJ2-5, the V gene TRBV19; TRBD1 is a possible D gene (6 bases). With 7 bases removed from V and 5 bases from J, the gap between germline ends came to 20 bases. Germline V gives CDR1 LNHDA, CDR2 SQIVND (reference sequence). This CDR3 has 15 residues. The CDR3 sequence: CASNSLRQGSETQYF. CDR3 DNA sequence: TGTGCCAGTAACTCCCTCAGGCAGGGGTCGGAGACCCAGTACTTC. Full variable domain (outside the CDR3, taken from reference TRBV19 and TRBJ2-5): DGGITQSPKYLFRKEGQNVTLSCEQNLNHDAMYWYRQDPGQGLRLIYYSQIVNDFQKGDIAEGYSVSREKKESFPLTVTSAQKNPTAFYLCASNSLRQGSETQYFGPGTRLLVL.

The chain joins TRBV9 to TRBJ2-1, with 8 nucleotides matching TRBD2. With V trimmed by 1 base and J by 9 bases, 9 bases remained unmatched. Germline V CDR1 and CDR2: SGDLS, YYNGEE. The CDR3 loop spans 15 amino acids. As DNA, the CDR3 is TGTGCCAGCAGCGTAAAAACTAGCGGATACCTTGAGCAGTTCTTC. Amino acid sequence: CASSVKTSGYLEQFF.

The chain joins TRBV6-4 to TRBJ2-6, with a tentative D call TRBD2 (5 bases). Trimming left V 0 bases short and J 4 bases short, with 19 bases between. This CDR3 is built from 19 residues. Germline V gene lookup returns CDR1 MRHNA and CDR2 SNTAGT. Here the CDR3 DNA reads TGTGCCAGCAGTGACTCGGCTCCGGGATCCCATACAGGGGCCAACGTCCTGACTTTC. It translates to CASSDSAPGSHTGANVLTF.

CDR3 coding DNA: TGTGCCAGACGACACGGGGACACCGGGGAGCTGTTTTTT. This translates into CARRHGDTGELFF. The rearrangement links TRBV6-5 to TRBJ2-2; the D gene is possibly TRBD2 (5 bases). This CDR3 region has 13 residues. Germline V CDR1 and CDR2: MNHEY, SVGAGI. V lost 9 bases and J lost 3, with 11 bases in between.

This clone was picked up many times. The genes are TRBV27 and TRBJ2-3; D gene ambiguous. The CDR3 loop spans 13 amino acids. Germline V lookup: CDR1 MNHEY, CDR2 SMNVEV (reference sequence). V shed 8 bases and J shed 3 bases, with 12 bases lying between them. The CDR3 spells CASRYILTDTQYF. The CDR3 DNA follows: TGTGCCAGCCGCTATATACTGACAGATACGCAGTATTTT.

The genes are TRBV7-9 and TRBJ2-2; possible D gene TRBD1, 6 bases. The V gene's germline CDR1 is SEHNR and CDR2 FQNEAQ (reference sequence). The CDR3 length is 13 residues. Trimming removed 1 base at V and 6 bases at J, with 6 bases between. Here the CDR3 reads CASSLDRAGELFF. The CDR3 DNA reads as TGTGCCAGCAGCTTAGACAGGGCCGGGGAGCTGTTTTTT. The full variable domain, its missing parts supplied by reference TRBV7-9 and TRBJ2-2, is DTGVSQNPRHKITKRGQNVTFRCDPISEHNRLYWYRQTLGQGPEFLTYFQNEAQLEKSRLLSDRFSAERPKGSFSTLEIQRTEQGDSAMYLCASSLDRAGELFFGEGSRLTVL.

The chain has TRBV25-1 and TRBJ2-5; 12 nucleotides align to TRBD2. Germline CDR1 and CDR2: MGHDK and SYGVNS. Trimming cost V 2 bases and J 5 bases; bases outside gene matches: 12. The CDR3 is 18 residues long. The CDR3 region is CASSEGLTSGRRRETQYF. The CDR3 DNA is TGTGCCAGCAGTGAAGGTTTGACTAGCGGGAGACGAAGGGAGACCCAGTACTTC.